This passage covers 10 T cell receptor beta chains from one sample sequenced in a study of CD8+ T cells in alopecia areata. RNA extraction was followed by reverse transcription into cDNA, which acted as the sequencing template. Repertoires were generated with immunoSEQ multiplex PCR, while TCRdb's copy carries only in-frame clones and drops some. Of some 160,000 clones listed, around two thirds are singletons. Sequencing was done on a sample of CD8+ T cells sorted from blood. The receptors were gathered from a human donor in good health.

The genes are TRBV6-5 and TRBJ1-4; possible D gene TRBD1, 5 bases. V was trimmed by 5 bases and J by 6 bases, leaving 13 bases between them. CDR3 size: 14 residues. Per germline, CDR1 MNHEY and CDR2 SVGAGI. The CDR3 here is CASSLAWGDEKLFF. The CDR3 nucleotides read TGTGCCAGCAGTCTCGCTTGGGGGGATGAAAAACTGTTTTTT.

The V call is TRBV2, the J call TRBJ2-6; the match to TRBD1 covers 8 bases. Germline trimming cut 5 bases from V and 5 bases from J; bases unmatched to any gene: 17. The CDR3 totals 19 residues. Germline assignment: CDR1 SNHLY and CDR2 FYNNEI. Here the CDR3 reads CASSRDRRTGTSWANVLTF. CDR3 sequence (DNA): TGTGCCAGCAGTCGGGACCGTAGGACAGGGACAAGCTGGGCCAACGTCCTGACTTTC.

This clone was seen a handful of times. The genes are TRBV29-1 and TRBJ2-1; either TRBD1 or TRBD2 may supply D (6 bases each). Trimming cost V 7 bases and J 7 bases, with 20 bases left between them. The CDR3 covers 14 residues. Germline loops: CDR1 SQVTM, CDR2 ANQGSEA. The CDR3 DNA sequence: TGCAGCGCTCCGACAGGCGCGGGGAAAAATGAGCAGTTCTTC. Protein: CSAPTGAGKNEQFF.

This clone was seen a few times. The chain has TRBV7-8 and TRBJ2-2; 9 bases align to TRBD2. The germline CDR1 and CDR2 sequences are SGHVS and FQNEAQ. Trimming at V came to 1 base and at J to 7 bases, leaving 10 bases not matched to a gene. The CDR3 is 17 amino acids. CDR3 loop: CASSLVVREGRNGELFF. The CDR3 nucleotides are TGTGCCAGCAGCTTAGTAGTGCGGGAGGGCCGTAACGGGGAGCTGTTTTTT.

The V and J genes are TRBV19 and TRBJ2-1, with D possibly TRBD1 on 6 matching bases. The CDR3 covers 15 residues. V was cut by 6 bases and J by 1 base, with 13 bases left in between. The V gene's germline CDR1 is LNHDA and CDR2 SQIVND (reference sequence). This CDR3 is CASRLTGLSYNEQFF. For the CDR3, the DNA is TGTGCCAGTAGGCTGACAGGCCTATCCTACAATGAGCAGTTCTTC.

The rearrangement links TRBV30 to TRBJ1-2, with D tentatively TRBD1 (5 bases). This CDR3 is built from 13 residues. V dropped 7 bases and J dropped 5 bases, with 17 bases sitting between them. CDR1 and CDR2 (germline): GTSNPN, SVGIG (reference sequence). This chain's CDR3 is CASLTLGVYGYTF. Here the CDR3 DNA reads TGTGCCTCCCTTACACTGGGGGTTTATGGCTACACCTTC.

The rearrangement links TRBV5-1 to TRBJ1-2, with 8 bases fitting TRBD1. CDR3 size: 15 residues. The V and J ends lost 3 bases and 5 bases, in that order; junction bases with no gene match: 9. CDR1 and CDR2 from the germline V gene are SGHRS and YFSETQ. The DNA of the CDR3 is TGCGCCAGCAGCTGGAGGACAGGGCGGACGTATGGCTACACCTTC. This codes for CASSWRTGRTYGYTF.

The table lists this clone with a few counts. This rearrangement joins TRBV9 to TRBJ2-1; TRBD2 aligns across 7 bases. Trimming at V came to 3 bases and at J to 9 bases, leaving 18 bases not matched to a gene. From germline, CDR1 is SGDLS and CDR2 YYNGEE. There are 17 residues in the CDR3. The CDR3 loop is CASSDPPVGGSFGEQFF. The CDR3 bases are TGTGCCAGCAGCGACCCCCCGGTTGGCGGGAGTTTTGGTGAGCAGTTCTTC.

The rearrangement uses TRBV29-1 and TRBJ2-5; no clear D. V was shortened by 6 bases and J by 7 bases, with 9 bases between the two germline ends. This CDR3 is built from 10 residues. CDR1 is SQVTM and CDR2 is ANQGSEA in the germline V gene. The CDR3 region is CSVYTGTQYF. The CDR3 DNA sequence: TGCAGCGTATACACGGGGACCCAGTACTTC.

This chain uses TRBV19 with TRBJ2-7; perhaps TRBD2 as D (6 bases). CDR1 and CDR2 from the germline V gene are LNHDA and SQIVND (reference sequence). V lost 9 bases and J lost 1, with 16 bases in between. The CDR3 is made up of 14 amino acids. CDR3 coding DNA: TGTGCCAGCTCCTACGGGAGCGGGTCCTACGAGCAGTACTTC. Its protein is CASSYGSGSYEQYF.